This note documents a single T cell receptor (beta chain) sequence. The data belong to a study of control samples from healthy donors and cancer patients. This table comes from immunoSEQ multiplex PCR, and its TCRdb copy is limited to in-frame clones, with some not included. Of 350,000 to 450,000 clones in the sample, over 75% are singletons; the top ten hold around 6.4%. The V end was cut by 9 bases, the J end by 0 bases, with 11 bases between. The germline gives CDR1 LNHDA, CDR2 SQIVND (reference sequence). This CDR3 contains 13 residues. The sequence derives from a man aged 35 to 55 with head and neck cancer. The sample consisted of PBMCs. The chain has TRBV19 and TRBJ1-1; D is unclear. CDR3 sequence reads: CASGTELNTEAFF. The CDR3 nucleotides are TGTGCCAGCGGAACTGAGCTGAACACTGAAGCTTTCTTT.